A selection of T cell receptor beta chains follows, all from one sample in a study of shared T cell receptors in the human thymus. The repertoire was sequenced with immunoSEQ multiplex PCR; TCRdb's copy has only in-frame clones and lacks some. In the table there are some 700,000 clones, approximately 85% of which are singletons. This sample was also put to use in a study of human thymus T cells.

The sample comprised thymocytes. Receptors were obtained from a girl younger than two with a congenital heart defect. The CDR3 runs from the conserved cysteine through the conserved F or W. The D gene is left open where the match is weak. Clone size is stated in some rows and not others, as once, few, many or a class when expanded.

d_gene | j_gene | v_gene | abundance | CDR3nt | CDR3aa
NA | TRBJ2-1 | TRBV7-2 | once | TGTGCCAGCAGCCCCTGGACTGGCTACAATGAGCAGTTCTTC | CASSPWTGYNEQFF
TRBD1 | TRBJ2-1 | TRBV18 | NA | TGTGCCAGCTCACCTCCGGGACAGGGGGCGCAGGGATCCTACAATGAGCAGTTCTTC | CASSPPGQGAQGSYNEQFF
NA | TRBJ2-3 | TRBV5-4 | NA | TGTGCCAGCAGCGAAATAGCGACAACTAGCACAGATACGCAGTATTTT | CASSEIATTSTDTQYF
NA | TRBJ1-1 | TRBV6-5 | NA | TGTGCCAGCCGGAGTCCAGGGGACACTGAAGCTTTCTTT | CASRSPGDTEAFF
TRBD1 | TRBJ1-1 | TRBV6-5 | NA | TGTGCCAGCAAAACAGGGGGGGAGAACACTGAAGCTTTCTTT | CASKTGGENTEAFF
TRBD1 | TRBJ2-7 | TRBV6-1 | NA | TGTGCCAGCAGAGACAGGGTCGAGCAGTACTTC | CASRDRVEQYF
TRBD1 | TRBJ1-2 | TRBV28 | NA | TGTGCCAGCAGTCCCGGGACAGGGGGCCTCTATGGCTACACCTTC | CASSPGTGGLYGYTF
NA | TRBJ1-4 | TRBV19 | NA | TGTGCCAGTACCGGCCCCTCGGGGGAAAAACTGTTTTTT | CASTGPSGEKLFF
NA | TRBJ2-3 | TRBV7-2 | NA | TGTGCCAGCAGCAAAGTCGAGGGGACTCAGGGAGGCACAGATACGCAGTATTTT | CASSKVEGTQGGTDTQYF
NA | TRBJ1-3 | TRBV19 | NA | TGTGCCAGTGGATATACACAGGGCTCTGGAAACACCATATATTTT | CASGYTQGSGNTIYF
NA | TRBJ1-1 | TRBV20-1 | NA | TGCAGGGCACAGGAGAACACTGAAGCTTTCTTT | CRAQENTEAFF
TRBD1 | TRBJ2-7 | TRBV6-1 | NA | TGTGCCAGCAATCGGGACAGGGATTCCTACGAGCAGTACTTC | CASNRDRDSYEQYF
TRBD2 | TRBJ2-1 | TRBV5-4 | NA | TGTGCCAGCAGCTTGGCCGGACTAGCGGGGGGCCCAAGAAATGAGCAGTTCTTC | CASSLAGLAGGPRNEQFF
NA | TRBJ2-3 | TRBV28 | NA | TGTGCCAGCAGTTTTAGACAGAAAGACACAGATACGCAGTATTTT | CASSFRQKDTDTQYF
TRBD1 | TRBJ2-3 | TRBV28 | once | TGTGCCAGCAGTGAGACAGGGGCCTTCACAGATACGCAGTATTTT | CASSETGAFTDTQYF
NA | TRBJ2-7 | TRBV19 | NA | TGTGCCAGTAGTCCGCGTGCCTACGAGCAGTACTTC | CASSPRAYEQYF
TRBD1 | TRBJ1-2 | TRBV28 | NA | TGTGCCAGCAGTGCCCGGGACAGCATCCCCTTCTATGGCTACACCTTC | CASSARDSIPFYGYTF
TRBD1 | TRBJ1-2 | TRBV18 | NA | TGTGCCAGCTCGTACAGGGGCGGCTACACCTTC | CASSYRGGYTF
TRBD1 | TRBJ2-7 | TRBV6-1 | NA | TGTGCCAGCAGTGATCCGGGACAGGGCTACGAGCAGTACTTC | CASSDPGQGYEQYF
TRBD1 | TRBJ1-1 | TRBV25-1 | NA | TGTGCCAGCAGTGACGACGGGACAGGGAACACTGAAGCTTTCTTT | CASSDDGTGNTEAFF
NA | TRBJ2-1 | TRBV6-4 | NA | TGTGCCAGCAGTGACTCGAGCGGCGAGCAGTTCTTC | CASSDSSGEQFF
NA | TRBJ2-7 | TRBV10-3 | NA | TGTGCCATGGGGACTTCGGCCTACGAGCAGTACTTC | CAMGTSAYEQYF
NA | TRBJ1-2 | TRBV9 | NA | TGTGCCAGCAGCCCTCTCGGTGGAGGCGATGGCTACACCTTC | CASSPLGGGDGYTF
TRBD2 | TRBJ2-2 | TRBV4-3 | NA | TGCGCCAGCAGCCTAGATCTAGCGGGGGCACCTACGAACACCGGGGAGCTGTTTTTT | CASSLDLAGAPTNTGELFF
TRBD2 | TRBJ2-3 | TRBV10-1 | NA | TGCGCCAGCAGTGTGATGCGGGGGAGGCGAACTACAGATACGCAGTATTTT | CASSVMRGRRTTDTQYF
TRBD2 | TRBJ2-5 | TRBV7-9 | NA | TGTGCCAGCAGCTTAGGGACTAGCGGGGGCTCGTACCAAGAGACCCAGTACTTC | CASSLGTSGGSYQETQYF
NA | TRBJ1-4 | TRBV19 | NA | TGTGCCAGTAGTATAGATTTGGCCGGGTCCAGTAATTGGAGTGAAAAACTGTTTTTT | CASSIDLAGSSNWSEKLFF
NA | TRBJ1-1 | TRBV7-9 | NA | TGTGCCAGCAGCTTAGTCCCCCCGAGGTTCACGAACACTGAAGCTTTCTTT | CASSLVPPRFTNTEAFF
NA | TRBJ2-1 | TRBV7-9 | NA | TGTGCCAGCAGCTTATCCTTACGGGGGGCCCACAATGAGCAGTTCTTC | CASSLSLRGAHNEQFF
TRBD1 | TRBJ2-1 | TRBV19 | NA | TGTGCCAGCAGCCATGAAAGACAGGGTGAAGATGAGCAGTTCTTC | CASSHERQGEDEQFF
TRBD1 | TRBJ1-6 | TRBV5-6 | NA | TGTGCCAGCAGCCCCGGGACAGCGGTCTCACCCCTCCACTTT | CASSPGTAVSPLHF
TRBD1 | TRBJ1-5 | TRBV19 | NA | TGTGCCAGTAGTCCGCGACAGGGAGCAGCGCCCCAGCATTTT | CASSPRQGAAPQHF
TRBD1 | TRBJ1-3 | TRBV4-3 | few | TGCGCCAGCAGCCAAGATAACCGAGGACAGGGTACCATAGAAGACACCATATATTTT | CASSQDNRGQGTIEDTIYF